The present TCR beta chain was sequenced within a study of regulatory T cells in long-lasting Graves disease. General study findings and limits: No thyroid tissue was studied; the work used peripheral blood only. Authors noted too few samples as a limitation. Patients whose Graves' disease persisted exhibited lower TCR diversity than those newly diagnosed. The study found TRBV28, TRBJ1-2 and TRBJ2-5 favored in persistent disease.

The time point denotes: newly diagnosed GD, antithyroid drugs for less than 3 months. TCR sequences were obtained from RNA taken from PBMCs. This clonotype occurred a few times. The antigen is not known. Between the trimmed V and J ends, which lost 3 bases and 6 bases, there was a span of 9 bases. The CDR3 spans 13 residues. Combining iRepertoire HTBI primers with Arm-PCR of CDR3 regions, the authors built TCR beta libraries. TCRdb called the multiplex PCR reads again in MiXCR, with one record for every CDR3 protein. Of about 200,000 distinct CDR3 sequences in the sample, about a sixth were seen once. The V call is TRBV12-3 or TRBV12-4, the J call TRBJ2-1; the D gene is possibly TRBD2 (5 bases). The receptor's source is a female donor with Graves disease. Here the sequenced sample was peripheral blood mononuclear cells (PBMCs), taken at new diagnosis, from a patient treated with antithyroid drugs. CDR3 residues: CASSLGASNEQFF. DNA for the CDR3: TGTGCCAGCAGTTTGGGAGCTTCCAATGAGCAGTTCTTC.